The T cell receptor beta chain under discussion was sequenced for a study of blood T cell repertoires in COVID-19. For the study at large: In each case, the material was cDNA or gDNA derived from T cells, B-cell-depleted T cells, or PBMCs.

Trimming took off 7 bases at V and 2 bases at J, with 12 bases between the two ends. From germline, CDR1 is MDHEN and CDR2 SYDVKM. The CDR3 extends over 14 amino acids. Study processing details: Using reference gene primer amplification, nucleated cell counts were estimated. Generated by immunoSEQ multiplex PCR, the TCRdb table keeps only in-frame clones and is missing some. V, J and clone size were drawn from that table, and D and trimming were deduced from the DNA. The sample consists of roughly 90,000 clones, almost 80% of them appearing once. The J gene is TRBJ1-5, the V gene TRBV28; D not resolved. The TCR comes from a human donor in a cohort sampled during active COVID-19. Sequencing was carried out using peripheral blood. The CDR3 region is CASTGWGGNQPQHF. CDR3 DNA: TGTGCCAGCACTGGTTGGGGAGGCAATCAGCCCCAGCATTTT.